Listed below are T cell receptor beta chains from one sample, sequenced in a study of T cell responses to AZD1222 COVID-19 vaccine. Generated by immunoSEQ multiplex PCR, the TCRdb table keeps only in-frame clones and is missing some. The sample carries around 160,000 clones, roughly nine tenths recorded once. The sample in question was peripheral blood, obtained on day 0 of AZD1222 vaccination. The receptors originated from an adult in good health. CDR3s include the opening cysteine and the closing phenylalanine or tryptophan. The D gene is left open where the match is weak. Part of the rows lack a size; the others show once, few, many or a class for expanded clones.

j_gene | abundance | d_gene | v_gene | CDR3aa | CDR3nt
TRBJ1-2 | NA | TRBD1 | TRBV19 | CASSVGTVNYGYTF | TGTGCCAGTAGTGTCGGGACAGTTAACTATGGCTACACCTTC
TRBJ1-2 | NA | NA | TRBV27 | CASSLSGEYGYTF | TGTGCCAGCAGTTTATCAGGGGAGTATGGCTACACCTTC
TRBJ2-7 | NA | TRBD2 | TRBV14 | CASSQGLVGRVSYEQYF | TGTGCCAGCAGCCAAGGTCTCGTCGGGAGGGTAAGCTACGAGCAGTACTTC
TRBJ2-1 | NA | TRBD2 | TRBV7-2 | CASTRGVSGSDSYNEQFF | TGTGCCAGCACCAGGGGGGTTAGCGGGAGTGACTCCTACAATGAGCAGTTCTTC
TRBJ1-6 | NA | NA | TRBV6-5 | CASSSSDSDNSPLHF | TGTGCCAGCAGTTCGTCCGACAGCGATAATTCACCCCTCCACTTT
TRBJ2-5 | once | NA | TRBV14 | CASSQVSGGETQYF | TGTGCCAGCAGCCAAGTGTCCGGGGGCGAGACCCAGTACTTC
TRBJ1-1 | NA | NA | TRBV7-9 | CASSLVRSPEAFF | TGTGCCAGCAGCTTAGTGAGATCCCCTGAAGCTTTCTTT
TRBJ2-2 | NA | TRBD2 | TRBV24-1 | CATDSLGTSGGELFF | TGTGCCACCGATAGCCTCGGGACTAGCGGCGGGGAGCTGTTTTTT
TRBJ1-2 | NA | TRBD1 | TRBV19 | CASSVPGQTAEVYGYTF | TGTGCCAGTAGTGTCCCGGGACAGACGGCGGAAGTCTATGGCTACACCTTC
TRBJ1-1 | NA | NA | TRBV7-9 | CASSLGQNTEAFF | TGTGCCAGCAGCTTAGGACAGAACACTGAAGCTTTCTTT
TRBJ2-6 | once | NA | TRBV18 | CASSPMDGTVLTF | TGTGCCAGCTCACCTATGGACGGAACCGTCCTGACTTTC
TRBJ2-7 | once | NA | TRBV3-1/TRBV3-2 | CASSHPRRTYEQYF | TGTGCCAGCAGCCACCCCCGACGGACCTACGAGCAGTACTTC
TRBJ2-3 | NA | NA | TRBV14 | CASSQVGGVDTQYF | TGTGCCAGCAGCCAAGTCGGGGGAGTGGATACGCAGTATTTT
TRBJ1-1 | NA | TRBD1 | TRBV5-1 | CASSLGQGGTEAFF | TGCGCCAGCAGCCTCGGACAGGGAGGCACTGAAGCTTTCTTT